The 22 T cell receptor beta chains presented below share a single source sample, sequenced in a study of CD8+CD57+ T cells in acquired aplastic anemia. Profiling that covered TCR beta VDJ and CDR3 relied on genomic DNA as its template. MiXCR, applied by TCRdb to the reads, yields one record per CDR3 protein. Of about 54,000 distinct CDR3 sequences detected, roughly three fifths appear once; the ten largest clones hold 16%. CD8+CD57+ cell expansion had been shown by flow cytometry in patients chosen for sequencing. Sequences were obtained from sorted CD4+, CD8+, or CD8+CD57+ T cells (not recorded which) from PBMCs. These receptors were taken from a human donor with aplastic anemia.

This chain joins TRBV10-1 and TRBJ1-1; weak D call: TRBD1 (6 bases). The V gene's germline CDR1 is WNHNN and CDR2 SYGVQD (reference sequence). The V end was cut by 5 bases, the J end by 7 bases, with 14 bases between. This CDR3 is built from 13 residues. CDR3: CASSPTGILEAFF. In DNA form, the CDR3 reads TGCGCCAGCAGTCCCACAGGGATTCTTGAAGCTTTCTTT.

About this clonotype itself: A clone one base away is much larger, so this may be a read error. This chain uses TRBV27 with TRBJ2-7; D may correspond to TRBD1 or TRBD2 (5 bases each). In germline, CDR1 is MNHEY, CDR2 SMNVEV (reference sequence). The V gene lost 3 bases and the J gene lost 7 bases, with 16 bases spanning the gap. This CDR3 has 14 residues. This CDR3 is CASSFFGTDNEQYF. CDR3 nucleotide sequence: TGTGCCAGCAGTTTTTTCGGGACGGACAATGAGCAGTACTTC.

There are many counts of this clonotype. V usage is TRBV6-1 and J usage is TRBJ2-7; no reliable D call. CDR1 and CDR2 from the germline V gene are MNHNS and SASEGT. This CDR3 spans 10 amino acids. V lost 7 bases and J lost 6, with 7 bases in between. The CDR3 loop reads CASKGSEQYV. In nucleotides, the CDR3 is TGTGCCAGCAAGGGTAGCGAGCAGTACGTC.

The chain carries TRBV11-3 and TRBJ2-5; TRBD2 agrees at 12 bases. This CDR3 has 15 amino acids. From germline, CDR1 is SGHNT and CDR2 YENEEA. V was clipped by 6 bases and J by 4 bases; unmatched bases: 6. The CDR3 DNA is TGTGCCAGCAGTTCTACTAGCGGGGGGTCAGAGACCCAGTACTTC. Protein: CASSSTSGGSETQYF.

This clonotype turned up a few times. V gene TRBV5-6 combines with J gene TRBJ2-2, with D perhaps TRBD1 or TRBD2 (5 bases each). This CDR3 is 14 amino acids long. Germline-derived CDR1 and CDR2 are SGHDT and YYEEEE. V gave up 4 bases and J gave up 7 bases, with 14 bases separating them. The CDR3 DNA sequence: TGTGCCAGCAGCCTAATCGGGGCGATCGGGGAGCTGTTTTTT. Translation gives CASSLIGAIGELFF.

This chain uses TRBV10-3 with TRBJ2-7, with D tentatively TRBD2 (6 bases). This CDR3 has 15 residues. The V and J ends lost 0 bases and 5 bases respectively, with 14 bases between them. Per the germline V gene, CDR1 is ENHRY and CDR2 is SYGVKD. The chain's CDR3 is CAISESDLGGHEQYF. The CDR3 coding sequence is TGTGCCATCAGTGAGTCGGACTTAGGAGGGCACGAGCAGTACTTC.

The chain recombines TRBV6-1 with TRBJ2-5, with 11 bases that match TRBD2. V was pared by 9 bases and J by 11 bases, with 20 bases of the junction left unmatched. CDR3 length: 16 residues. The germline V gene has CDR1 MNHNS and CDR2 SASEGT. CDR3 loop: CASERGSGGAYNEQYF. DNA for the CDR3: TGTGCCAGTGAGAGGGGTAGCGGGGGGGCCTACAATGAGCAGTACTTC.

This clonotype was seen ten or more times. The gene calls are TRBV19 and TRBJ2-3, with D unresolved. This CDR3 contains 14 residues. V was cut by 2 bases and J by 6 bases, with 12 bases left in between. Germline V gives CDR1 LNHDA, CDR2 SQIVND (reference sequence). The CDR3 coding sequence is TGTGCCAGTAGTATACGGCCTCAGGAGGATACGCAGTATTTT. It yields the protein CASSIRPQEDTQYF.

At least ten counts were recorded for this clonotype. V usage is TRBV7-6 and J usage is TRBJ1-2, with TRBD1 identical over 8 bases. This CDR3 spans 15 amino acids. The germline V gene has CDR1 SGHVS and CDR2 FNYEAQ. Trimming removed 5 bases from V and 7 bases from J; junction bases left unmatched: 12. The CDR3 DNA reads TGTGCCAGCAGCCAAGGGCCGACAGGGGCGGGTGGCTACACCTTC. Protein product: CASSQGPTGAGGYTF.

This clonotype was recorded many times. The chain recombines TRBV27 with TRBJ2-1, with TRBD1 matching over 9 bases. V lost 6 bases, J lost 6 bases, and 6 bases stayed unmatched. CDR1 MNHEY and CDR2 SMNVEV come from the germline V gene (reference sequence). The CDR3 totals 14 residues. CDR3 sequence: CASSPGQGFNEQFF. DNA for the CDR3: TGTGCCAGCAGCCCGGGACAGGGCTTCAATGAGCAGTTCTTC.

This chain joins TRBV7-8 and TRBJ2-7; no firm D call. The CDR3 sequence is 16 residues long. Per the germline V gene, CDR1 is SGHVS and CDR2 is FQNEAQ. Trimming cost V 6 bases and J 4 bases, with 22 bases left between them. This chain's CDR3 is CASSYLTGSPKYEQYV. Written as DNA, the CDR3 is TGTGCCAGCAGTTACTTGACTGGGTCCCCCAAGTACGAGCAGTACGTC.

The gene calls are TRBV19 and TRBJ1-1; D remains ambiguous. The CDR3 loop spans 13 amino acids. Germline CDR1 is LNHDA and CDR2 is SQIVND (reference sequence). Trimming removed 0 bases from V and 7 bases from J, with 9 bases in between. The CDR3 loop reads CASSIDRTVEAFF. The CDR3 region has the DNA TGTGCCAGTAGTATAGATCGGACGGTTGAAGCTTTCTTT.

V gene TRBV19 combines with J gene TRBJ2-2; D gene unclear. Trimming removed 5 bases at V and 4 bases at J, with 11 bases between. Germline V gives CDR1 LNHDA, CDR2 SQIVND (reference sequence). This CDR3 spans 14 amino acids. CDR3: CASSFTSFTGELFF. As DNA, the CDR3 is TGTGCCAGTAGTTTCACCTCGTTCACCGGGGAGCTGTTTTTT. Supplemented by reference TRBV19 and TRBJ2-2, the full variable domain reads DGGITQSPKYLFRKEGQNVTLSCEQNLNHDAMYWYRQDPGQGLRLIYYSQIVNDFQKGDIAEGYSVSREKKESFPLTVTSAQKNPTAFYLCASSFTSFTGELFFGEGSRLTVL.

This clonotype is medium-sized (0.01 to 0.1%). This rearrangement joins TRBV2 to TRBJ2-7, with TRBD2 matching over 10 bases. Germline V lookup: CDR1 SNHLY, CDR2 FYNNEI. The trim removed 6 bases at V and 3 bases at J, leaving 8 bases unmatched. The CDR3 sequence is 15 residues long. CDR3 sequence: CASSAGLAENYEQYV. In DNA form, the CDR3 reads TGTGCCAGCAGCGCCGGACTAGCGGAGAACTACGAGCAGTACGTC.

By its share, this clonotype is medium-sized. The chain links TRBV10-3 to TRBJ1-2; D possibly corresponds to TRBD1 (5 bases). Germline assignment: CDR1 ENHRY and CDR2 SYGVKD. The CDR3 spans 15 residues. Deletions cut 7 bases from V and 2 bases from J, with 17 bases between. The CDR3 coding sequence is TGTGCCATCAATTCCGAACAGGACTTAAACTATGGCTACACCTTC. This encodes CAINSEQDLNYGYTF.

The chain carries TRBV29-1 and TRBJ2-5; weak D call: TRBD1 (6 bases). CDR1 and CDR2 (germline): SQVTM, ANQGSEA. The CDR3 totals 14 residues. Between the trimmed V and J ends, which lost 3 bases and 2 bases, there was a span of 13 bases. For the CDR3, the DNA is TGCAGCGTTGATTTGGACAGCCGACAAGAGACCCAGTACTTC. Translating gives CSVDLDSRQETQYF.

The chain employs TRBV2 and TRBJ2-7; possible D gene TRBD2, 5 bases. CDR3 length: 14 amino acids. CDR1 and CDR2 from the germline V gene are SNHLY and FYNNEI. Between the trimmed V and J ends, which lost 6 bases and 0 bases, there was a span of 12 bases. The CDR3 DNA reads TGTGCCAGCAGCCAGAATAGCGCCTCCTACGAGCAGTACTTC. Residues: CASSQNSASYEQYF.

This clonotype was seen at least ten times. The rearrangement joins TRBV5-5 to TRBJ1-4; 7 nucleotides align to TRBD1. CDR3 length: 15 residues. Germline V gene lookup returns CDR1 SGHKS and CDR2 YYEKEE (reference sequence). Trimming cost V 3 bases and J 5 bases; bases outside gene matches: 7. CDR3 coding DNA: TGTGCCAGCAGCTCCTCCAGGGGGGGGAATGAAAAACTGTTTTTT. This encodes CASSSSRGGNEKLFF.

This clonotype came up many times. One end of the junction does not line up with germline, which may come from a read error. V is TRBV5-1 and J is TRBJ1-1, with no clear D. Germline V gene sequence: CDR1 SGHRS, CDR2 YFSETQ. CDR3 length: 13 residues. The CDR3 loop reads CATSGEGGTEAFF. The CDR3 nucleotides are TGCGCCACCAGCGGGGAAGGTGGCACTGAAGCTTTCTTT.

This clonotype occurred many times. The chain employs TRBV20-1 and TRBJ1-5; possible D gene TRBD1, 5 bases. Germline V lookup: CDR1 DFQATT, CDR2 SNEGSKA (reference sequence). This CDR3 spans 14 amino acids. Deletions cut 3 bases from V and 7 bases from J, with 16 bases between. The CDR3 reads CSASLGVTGQPQHF. Here the CDR3 DNA reads TGCAGTGCTAGCCTGGGGGTAACGGGACAGCCCCAGCATTTT.

The chain recombines TRBV20-1 with TRBJ2-7, with 9 bases identical to TRBD2. This CDR3 has 14 amino acids. The J segment lost 3 bases and the V segment lost 6 bases, leaving 9 bases of the junction unmatched. Germline lookup yields CDR1 DFQATT and CDR2 SNEGSKA (reference sequence). DNA for the CDR3: TGCAGTGCCAGCAAACTAGCGGGTTACTACGAGCAGTACTTC. This sequence encodes CSASKLAGYYEQYF.

This clonotype is categorized as medium-sized. The V gene is TRBV29-1, the J gene TRBJ1-2, with D possibly matching TRBD1 (5 bases). V was cut by 4 bases and J by 6 bases, with 6 bases left in between. This CDR3 has 10 residues. Germline values: CDR1 SQVTM, CDR2 ANQGSEA. The CDR3, as DNA: TGCAGCGTTGGCAGGGATGGCTACACCTTC. It yields the protein CSVGRDGYTF.